The entry below gives a single T cell receptor (beta chain) sequence along with its context. The data originate from a study of OX40 agonist ivuxolimab in advanced cancers. From germline, CDR1 is SGHNT and CDR2 YYREEE (reference sequence). Between the trimmed V and J ends, which lost 1 base and 14 bases, there was a span of 15 bases. This CDR3 comprises 12 residues. Clones were sequenced by immunoSEQ multiplex PCR, and TCRdb holds only the in-frame ones, with some missing. The sample lists some 50,000 clones; over 75% were seen once. Sequences were derived from CD4+ or CD8+ T cells sorted from blood, sampled in a trial of the OX40 agonist ivuxolimab. This TCR was recovered from an adult with an advanced solid tumor such as melanoma, head and neck, liver or kidney cancer. The chain links TRBV5-4 to TRBJ1-2; tentatively, D is TRBD1 (6 bases). CDR3 coding DNA: TGTGCCAGCAGCTTGTTCCCAGGGGCATGGACCTTC. Its translation is CASSLFPGAWTF.